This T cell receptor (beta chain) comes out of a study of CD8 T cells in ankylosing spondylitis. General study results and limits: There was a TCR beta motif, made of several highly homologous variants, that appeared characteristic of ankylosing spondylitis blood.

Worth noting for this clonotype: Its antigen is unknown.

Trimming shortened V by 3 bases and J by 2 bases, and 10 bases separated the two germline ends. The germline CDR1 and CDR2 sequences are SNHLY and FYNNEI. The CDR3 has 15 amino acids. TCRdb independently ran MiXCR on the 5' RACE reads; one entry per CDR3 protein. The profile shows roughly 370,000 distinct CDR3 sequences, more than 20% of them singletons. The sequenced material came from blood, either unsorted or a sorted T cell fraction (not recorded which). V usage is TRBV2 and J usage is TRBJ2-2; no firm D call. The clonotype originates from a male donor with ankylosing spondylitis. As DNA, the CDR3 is TGTGCCAGCAGTGATCACAGCCATAACACCGGGGAGCTGTTTTTT. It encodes CASSDHSHNTGELFF.